This T cell receptor beta chain was sequenced during a study of T cell changes during pregnancy in multiple sclerosis. Germline values: CDR1 SNHLY, CDR2 FYNNEI. The CDR3 runs to 14 residues. Trimming shortened V by 8 bases and J by 0 bases, and 13 bases separated the two germline ends. The method was immunoSEQ multiplex PCR; TCRdb's version includes in-frame clones alone and lacks a portion of them. The data hold under 80,000 clones, with approximately 90% observed a single time. The origin of this receptor is a female donor with multiple sclerosis, enrolled in a pregnancy study. The starting material was CD4+ T cells from peripheral blood mononuclear cells, obtained in the second trimester of pregnancy. The chain couples TRBV2 to TRBJ1-2; the D gene is possibly TRBD1 (6 bases). CDR3 sequence (DNA): TGTGCCAGCTCAGGGACACTACCTAACTATGGCTACACCTTC. It yields the protein CASSGTLPNYGYTF.